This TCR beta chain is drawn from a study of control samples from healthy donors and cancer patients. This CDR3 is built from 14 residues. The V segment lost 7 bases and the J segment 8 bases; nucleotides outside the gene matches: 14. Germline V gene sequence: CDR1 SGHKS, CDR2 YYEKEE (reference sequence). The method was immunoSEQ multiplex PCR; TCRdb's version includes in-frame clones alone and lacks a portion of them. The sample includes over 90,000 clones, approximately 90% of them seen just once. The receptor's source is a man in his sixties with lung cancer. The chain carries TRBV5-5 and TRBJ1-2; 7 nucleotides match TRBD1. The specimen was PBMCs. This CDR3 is CASLTGNTPGGYTF. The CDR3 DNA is TGTGCCAGCCTGACAGGGAACACTCCCGGGGGCTACACCTTC.